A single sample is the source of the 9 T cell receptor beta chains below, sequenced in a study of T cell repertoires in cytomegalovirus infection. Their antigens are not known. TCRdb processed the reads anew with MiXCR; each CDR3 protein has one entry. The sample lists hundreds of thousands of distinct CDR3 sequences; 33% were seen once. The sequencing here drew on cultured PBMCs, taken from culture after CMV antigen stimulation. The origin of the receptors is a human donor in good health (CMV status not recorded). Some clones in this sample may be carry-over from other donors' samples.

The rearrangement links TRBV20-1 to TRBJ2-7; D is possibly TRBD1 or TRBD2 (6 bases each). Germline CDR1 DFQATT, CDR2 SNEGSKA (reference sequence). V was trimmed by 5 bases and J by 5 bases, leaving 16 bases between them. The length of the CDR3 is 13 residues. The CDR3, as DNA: TGCAGTGCTGAGAGGGGGGCGCACCACGAGCAGTACTTC. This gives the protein CSAERGAHHEQYF.

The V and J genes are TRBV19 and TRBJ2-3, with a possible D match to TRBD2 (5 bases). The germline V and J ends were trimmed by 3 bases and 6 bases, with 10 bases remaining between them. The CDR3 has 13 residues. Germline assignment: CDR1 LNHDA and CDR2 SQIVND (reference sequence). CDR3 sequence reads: CASSMATRDTQYF. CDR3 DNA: TGTGCCAGTAGTATGGCAACTAGGGATACGCAGTATTTT.

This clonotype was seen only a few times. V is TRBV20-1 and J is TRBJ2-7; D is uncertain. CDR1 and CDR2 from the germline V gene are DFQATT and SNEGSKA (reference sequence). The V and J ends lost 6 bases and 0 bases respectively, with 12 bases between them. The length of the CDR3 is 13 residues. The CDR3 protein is CSAPEASSYEQYF. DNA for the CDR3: TGCAGTGCCCCTGAGGCAAGCTCCTACGAGCAGTACTTC.

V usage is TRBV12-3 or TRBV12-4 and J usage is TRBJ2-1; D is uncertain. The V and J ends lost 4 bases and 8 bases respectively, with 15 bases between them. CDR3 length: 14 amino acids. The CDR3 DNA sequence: TGTGCCAGCAGTTGGACGGCGGTCAGCGATGAGCAGTTCTTC. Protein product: CASSWTAVSDEQFF.

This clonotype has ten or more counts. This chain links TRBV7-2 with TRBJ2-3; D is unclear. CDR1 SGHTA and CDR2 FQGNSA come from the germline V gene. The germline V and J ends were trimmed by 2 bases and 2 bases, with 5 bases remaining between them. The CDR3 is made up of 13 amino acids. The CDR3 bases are TGTGCCAGCAGCTTATTCCACACAGATACGCAGTATTTT. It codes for CASSLFHTDTQYF.

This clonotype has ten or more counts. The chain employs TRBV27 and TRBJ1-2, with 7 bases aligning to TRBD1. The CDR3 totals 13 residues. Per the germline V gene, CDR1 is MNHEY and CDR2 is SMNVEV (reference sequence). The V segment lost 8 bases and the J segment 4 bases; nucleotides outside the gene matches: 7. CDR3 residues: CASGGQYSYGYTF. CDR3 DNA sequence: TGTGCCAGCGGGGGACAGTACTCCTATGGCTACACCTTC.

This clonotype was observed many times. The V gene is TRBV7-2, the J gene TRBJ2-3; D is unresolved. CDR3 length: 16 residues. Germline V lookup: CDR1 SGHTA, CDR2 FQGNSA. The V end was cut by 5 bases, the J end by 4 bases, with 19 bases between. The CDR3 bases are TGTGCCAGCAGCCAAAACCTAGTATTAATAGCAGATACGCAGTATTTT. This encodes CASSQNLVLIADTQYF.

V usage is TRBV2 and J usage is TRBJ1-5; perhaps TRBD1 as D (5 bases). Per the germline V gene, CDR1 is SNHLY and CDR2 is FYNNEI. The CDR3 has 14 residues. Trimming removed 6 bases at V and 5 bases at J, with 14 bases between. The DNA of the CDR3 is TGTGCCAGCAGCCAACTCCAGGGATATCAGCCCCAGCATTTT. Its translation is CASSQLQGYQPQHF.

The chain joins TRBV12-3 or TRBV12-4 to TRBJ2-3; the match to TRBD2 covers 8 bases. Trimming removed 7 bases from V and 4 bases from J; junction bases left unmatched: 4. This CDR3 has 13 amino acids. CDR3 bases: TGTGCCAGCACCAGACTAGCGCCAGATACGCAGTATTTT. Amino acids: CASTRLAPDTQYF.